The clone carrying this TCR beta chain was counted between two and nine times. The antigen remains undetermined. This CDR3 contains 14 residues. V shed 2 bases, J shed 5 bases, and the junction held 4 bases outside the gene matches. Looked up from germline, CDR1 is KGHSH and CDR2 is LQKENI. This record belongs to a study of T-cell reconstitution after alpha-beta-depleted transplantation in children. General observations from the study: Certain patients had high TCRbeta diversity at day 60, and it came from recipient T cells and thymic progenitors that survived.

Unique molecular identifiers were built into the TCRbeta library. One entry per CDR3 protein results from TCRdb running MiXCR on the PCR reads. The table has hundreds of thousands of distinct CDR3 sequences, 13% seen once. V and J are TRBV18 and TRBJ2-7, with 9 positions matching TRBD1. This TCR was recovered from a girl aged 2-10 years with congenital amegakaryocytic thrombocytopenia, due to receive a stem cell transplant. Specimen: PBMCs, collected before TCRalphabeta/CD19-depleted stem cell transplant. Written as DNA, the CDR3 is TGTGCCAGCTCACCAGGGACAGGGCCGGACGAGCAGTACTTC. Encoded protein: CASSPGTGPDEQYF.